Following are 32 T cell receptor beta chains from one sample sequenced in a study of tumor-infiltrating lymphocytes in primary liver carcinoma. The authors made TCR beta cDNA from 500 ng total RNA with a constant-region primer. Libraries covering TCR beta were generated through three nested multiplex PCR rounds (using a slightly modified ARM-PCR). Researchers ran the first two PCR rounds for roughly 11 cycles each with TRBV1-TRBV30 forward primers and a C-beta reverse primer. TCRdb used MiXCR to reprocess the multiplex PCR reads, holding one entry per CDR3 protein. The sample contains roughly 200,000 distinct CDR3 sequences, around four fifths of which appear only once. Bulk tissue was left unsorted, and RNA and DNA were co-extracted from roughly 20-30 mg of it. The sequencing sample was made of tumor tissue from primary liver carcinoma. These receptors were collected from a man aged 35-49 years with primary liver carcinoma and hepatitis B virus infection.

Regarding this clonotype: In this CDR3 the conserved last residue, phenylalanine or tryptophan, is missing, so a read error is likely. The V and J genes are TRBV12-3 or TRBV12-4 and TRBJ2-3, with no clear D. The CDR3 totals 15 residues. V lost 10 bases and J 0 bases, leaving 17 bases between the germline ends. The CDR3 coding sequence is TGTGCCAACACTGGGCAGGCTTTAAGCACAGATACGCAGTATTTG. This translates into CANTGQALSTDTQYL.

As regards this clonotype: The junction and the germline gene differ at one end; a read error may be behind it. This rearrangement joins TRBV5-4 to TRBJ2-5; 9 bases are shared with TRBD2. The germline V gene encodes CDR1 SGHNT and CDR2 YYREEE (reference sequence). The CDR3 sequence is 15 residues long. The CDR3 coding sequence is TGTGCCAGCAGCCTTTCCGGGACTAGCTGTGAGACCCAGCACTTC. It yields the protein CASSLSGTSCETQHF.

V is TRBV29-1 and J is TRBJ2-1; TRBD2 matches at 14 bases. This CDR3 comprises 15 residues. V was clipped by 4 bases and J by 11 bases; unmatched bases: 10. CDR1 is SQVTM, CDR2 ANQGSEA, per germline. The CDR3 DNA follows: TGCAGCGTTGGACTAGCGGGGGGGTTCTATAATAAGCAGTTCTTC. Amino acids: CSVGLAGGFYNKQFF.

A remark on this clonotype: At one boundary the junction diverges from the germline segment, which might be a read error. The chain combines TRBV11-1 with TRBJ2-6; D unclear. Per the germline V gene, CDR1 is SGHAT and CDR2 is FQDESV (reference sequence). The CDR3 has 15 residues. CDR3 sequence (DNA): TGTGTCAGCAGCTTGGGTCCAGCTGGGGCCAACGTCCTGACTTTC. Translating it yields CVSSLGPAGANVLTF. The entire variable domain, with the rest obtained from reference TRBV11-1 and TRBJ2-6, is as follows: EAEVAQSPRYKITEKSQAVAFWCDPISGHATLYWYRQILGQGPELLVQFQDESVVDDSQLPKDRFSAERLKGVDSTLKIQPAELGDSAMYLCVSSLGPAGANVLTFGAGSRLTVL.

This clonotype was seen a handful of times. A much larger clone lies a single base off, so this may be a read error. The genes are TRBV5-1 and TRBJ2-2, with a tentative D call TRBD1 (5 bases). The CDR3 is made up of 14 amino acids. Per germline, CDR1 SGHRS and CDR2 YFSETQ. Trimming left V 4 bases short and J 4 bases short, with 11 bases between. The CDR3 sequence is CASSPPGITGELFF. The CDR3 DNA reads as TGCGCCAGCAGCCCACCAGGGATCACCGGGGAGCTGTTTTTT.

The V and J genes are TRBV20-1 and TRBJ1-6; 10 nucleotides line up with TRBD1. The V and J ends lost 3 bases and 6 bases, in that order; junction bases with no gene match: 5. The CDR3 is 15 amino acids. Looked up from germline, CDR1 is DFQATT and CDR2 is SNEGSKA (reference sequence). CDR3 in amino acids: CSARWTGGVNSPLHF. CDR3 nucleotides: TGCAGTGCTAGGTGGACAGGGGGAGTTAATTCACCCCTCCACTTT.

Concerning this clonotype itself: An end of the junction differs from the germline gene, which may be a read error. This sequence joins TRBV29-1 and TRBJ1-1, with D possibly matching TRBD1 (5 bases). The CDR3 has 15 residues. Germline CDR1 and CDR2: SQVTM and ANQGSEA. The CDR3 region is CSVGPGLGMVAETFF. The CDR3, as DNA: TGCAGCGTTGGTCCAGGGTTGGGTATGGTGGCTGAAACTTTCTTT.

With regard to this clonotype: This CDR3 is missing its conserved last phenylalanine or tryptophan, likely due to a read error. The chain has TRBV29-1 and TRBJ2-3; D not resolved. The CDR3 has 15 amino acids. Looked up from germline, CDR1 is SQVTM and CDR2 is ANQGSEA. CDR3 nucleotide sequence: TGCAGCGTTGAGGGCTGGGCCGGCATCACAAATACGCAGTATCTT. Encoded protein: CSVEGWAGITNTQYL.

Concerning this clonotype: Since no conserved phenylalanine or tryptophan closes the CDR3, a read error is the likely cause. This rearrangement joins TRBV6-1 to TRBJ2-1, with 8 positions matching TRBD2. The V gene end was trimmed by 1 base and the J gene end by 4 bases; junction bases not matched to a gene: 3. CDR1 is MNHNS, CDR2 SASEGT, per germline. This CDR3 contains 15 residues. The CDR3 is CASSEEAGVYNEQFL. The DNA for the CDR3 is TGTGCCAGCAGTGAAGAAGCGGGGGTATACAATGAGCAGTTCTTA.

For the CDR3, the DNA is TGTGCCAGCGGCCCAACCGGGACAAGGATCAACAAGCAGTACTTC. As protein: CASGPTGTRINKQYF. V gene TRBV5-4 combines with J gene TRBJ2-7; possibly TRBD1 for D (6 bases). V shed 7 bases and J shed 8 bases, with 25 bases lying between them. The CDR3 runs 15 residues. In germline, CDR1 is SGHNT, CDR2 YYREEE (reference sequence).

Points on this clonotype: A much larger clone lies one base from this, so it may be a read error. The rearrangement links TRBV4-2 to TRBJ1-1; D call uncertain. The CDR3 length is 14 residues. The V gene's germline CDR1 is LGHNA and CDR2 YNFKEQ. CDR3 protein: CASGQARGNTEAFF. The CDR3 region has the DNA TGTGCCAGCGGCCAAGCTCGGGGGAACACTGAAGCTTTCTTT.

The chain links TRBV11-2 to TRBJ2-7; D perhaps matches TRBD1 (5 bases). Germline lookup yields CDR1 SGHAT and CDR2 FQNNGV. This CDR3 is 14 amino acids long. The CDR3 spells CASTSNRNSYEQYV. The CDR3 DNA reads as TGTGCAAGCACCTCTAACAGGAACTCCTACGAGCAGTACGTC.

Comment on this clonotype: No conserved phenylalanine or tryptophan ends this CDR3, so it is likely a read error. The chain carries TRBV5-4 and TRBJ2-3, with D perhaps matching TRBD1 (6 bases). The germline V gene has CDR1 SGHNT and CDR2 YYREEE (reference sequence). The CDR3 loop spans 13 amino acids. CDR3 amino acids: CASSETGSDMQYL. CDR3 in DNA: TGCGCCAGCAGCGAAACAGGGAGCGATATGCAGTATTTG.

A remark on this clonotype: Germline is not matched at one junction end, which may reflect a read error. The rearrangement uses TRBV10-3 and TRBJ2-7; D call uncertain. Germline V lookup: CDR1 ENHRY, CDR2 SYGVKD. This CDR3 has 18 residues. The CDR3 DNA follows: TGTGCCATCATTGAGTCGGTCCAGCCGGTCCGTAGAGCCTACGAGCAGCACTTC. Translating gives CAIIESVQPVRRAYEQHF.

On this clonotype itself: Given the absence of the conserved phenylalanine or tryptophan at the CDR3 end, a read error is likely. This CDR3 reads CASSTNAPWAQAFL. DNA for the CDR3: TGTGCCAGTAGCACAAACGCACCGTGGGCGCAAGCTTTCCTT. The genes are TRBV19 and TRBJ1-1; D unresolved. This CDR3 comprises 14 residues. The germline V and J ends were trimmed by 6 bases and 9 bases, with 20 bases remaining between them. CDR1 is LNHDA and CDR2 is SQIVND in the germline V gene (reference sequence).

CDR3 protein: CAISEVLQGHPQYF. The CDR3 DNA is TGTGCCATCAGTGAGGTACTCCAAGGTCACCCCCAGTATTTT. The chain couples TRBV10-3 to TRBJ1-5; D unclear. The J call is doubtful: the DNA matches TRBJ2-3 better. This CDR3 has 14 residues. Germline assignment: CDR1 ENHRY and CDR2 SYGVKD.

This clonotype was recorded once. Possible read error: a much larger clone is one base away. The J gene is TRBJ2-5, the V gene TRBV28, with D hard to call. From germline, CDR1 is MDHEN and CDR2 SYDVKM. The CDR3 spans 13 residues. The chain's CDR3 is CAISFLVQETQYF. The DNA of the CDR3 is TGTGCCATCAGTTTCCTAGTTCAAGAGACCCAGTACTTC.

V and J are TRBV6-1 and TRBJ1-3; D not resolved. The germline V gene encodes CDR1 MNHNS and CDR2 SASEGT. CDR3 length equals 11 residues. CDR3 coding DNA: TGTGTCAACAGTCGAGGAAACACCATATATTTT. Translating it yields CVNSRGNTIYF.

A note on this clonotype: The junction shows a germline mismatch at one end, possibly a read error. The rearrangement joins TRBV5-5 to TRBJ2-2; D gene uncertain. This CDR3 spans 16 amino acids. CDR1 SGHKS and CDR2 YYEKEE come from the germline V gene (reference sequence). CDR3 in amino acids: CASSLAQTAYTRELFF. The DNA for the CDR3 is TGTGCCAGTAGCTTGGCCCAAACAGCTTACACCAGGGAGCTGTTTTTT.

In the case of this clonotype: Germline is not matched at one junction end, which may reflect a read error. The genes are TRBV7-9 and TRBJ2-2, with D perhaps matching TRBD1 (5 bases). CDR1 SEHNR and CDR2 FQNEAQ come from the germline V gene (reference sequence). The length of the CDR3 is 14 residues. CDR3 nucleotides: TGTGCCAGCAACGCCCGACAGTTCACCAGGGAGCTGTTTTTT. Amino acids: CASNARQFTRELFF.

The chain couples TRBV5-1 to TRBJ2-2; no clear D. CDR3 length equals 16 residues. Germline CDR1 SGHRS, CDR2 YFSETQ. V was pared by 5 bases and J by 0 bases, with 14 bases between. Written as DNA, the CDR3 is TGCGCCAGCAGTTTACATCACATAACGAACACCGGGGAGCTGTTTTTT. Its translation: CASSLHHITNTGELFF.

With regard to this clonotype: Lacking the conserved final phenylalanine or tryptophan, this CDR3 likely reflects a read error. This chain joins TRBV11-3 and TRBJ2-3; the D is unclear. V shed 0 bases and J shed 3 bases, with 13 bases lying between them. This CDR3 is built from 16 residues. Germline V gene data show CDR1 as SGHNT and CDR2 as YENEEA. The CDR3 region has the DNA TGTGCCAGCAGCTTAGACAGCGTGAGTGTAACAGATACGCAGTATGTT. It encodes CASSLDSVSVTDTQYV.

A single count supports this clonotype. One end of the junction does not line up with germline, which may come from a read error. The V and J genes are TRBV5-6 and TRBJ2-5, with TRBD2 matching 7 bases. The CDR3 loop spans 15 amino acids. In germline, CDR1 is SGHDT, CDR2 YYEEEE. CDR3 coding DNA: TGTGCCAGCAGCCCCACGGGGATGGGAGGGGAGACCCAATACTTC. Translated: CASSPTGMGGETQYF.

This clonotype was seen more than once but under ten times. Being one base from a much bigger clone, this may be a read error. The V gene is TRBV5-4, the J gene TRBJ2-2; possible D gene TRBD2, 5 bases. Germline V gene data show CDR1 as SGHNT and CDR2 as YYREEE (reference sequence). This CDR3 has 12 amino acids. The CDR3 DNA follows: TGTGCCAGCAGCTTCGTTTCCGGGGAGCTGTTATTT. This gives the protein CASSFVSGELLF.

Comment on this clonotype: This may be a read error: a much more frequent sequence differs by one nucleotide. The rearrangement joins TRBV5-1 to TRBJ2-1; TRBD2 agrees at 7 bases. Germline CDR1 SGHRS, CDR2 YFSETQ. This CDR3 spans 15 amino acids. This chain's CDR3 is CASSKTGTTYNELFF. The CDR3 nucleotides read TGCGCCAGCAGCAAAACCGGGACTACCTACAATGAGCTGTTCTTC.

The chain uses TRBV5-4 and TRBJ1-1; the D is unclear. The CDR3 spans 15 residues. CDR1 is SGHNT and CDR2 is YYREEE in the germline V gene (reference sequence). V lost 1 base to trimming and J lost 4 bases, with 14 bases between them. The CDR3 sequence: CASSLREGGVTEAFF. The DNA for the CDR3 is TGTGCCAGCAGCTTGCGAGAGGGCGGGGTCACTGAAGCTTTCTTT.

In this sample, this clonotype turned up a few times. The J gene is TRBJ2-5, the V gene TRBV29-1; D is unclear. Germline-derived CDR1 and CDR2 are SQVTM and ANQGSEA. The length of the CDR3 is 13 residues. CDR3 sequence: CSVAGPKSETQYF. DNA of the CDR3: TGCAGTGTGGCCGGCCCCAAGTCCGAGACCCAGTACTTC.

This chain links TRBV11-1 with TRBJ2-7; D uncertain. Germline V gene data show CDR1 as SGHAT and CDR2 as FQDESV (reference sequence). The CDR3 has 15 residues. The V end was cut by 6 bases, the J end by 0 bases, with 15 bases between. CDR3 coding DNA: TGTGCCAGCAGTTCATCCTGCGACTCCTCCTACGAGCAGTACTTC. Protein: CASSSSCDSSYEQYF.

This clonotype appeared a single time. A much larger clone is a single base away; this may be a read error. This chain uses TRBV30 with TRBJ1-3; D remains unclear. CDR1 is GTSNPN and CDR2 is SVGIG in the germline V gene (reference sequence). This CDR3 is built from 15 residues. The CDR3 sequence: CAWSNAAYSGNTIHF. As DNA, the CDR3 is TGTGCCTGGAGTAATGCAGCTTACTCTGGAAACACCATACATTTT.

As to this clonotype: A single base separates this from a much larger clone, so it may be a read error. The chain recombines TRBV30 with TRBJ2-2; D is unclear. Germline loops: CDR1 GTSNPN, CDR2 SVGIG (reference sequence). This CDR3 has 12 residues. V was trimmed by 5 bases and J by 2 bases, leaving 6 bases between them. Here the CDR3 reads CAWGLNTGELFF. In nucleotides, the CDR3 is TGTGCCTGGGGTCTCAACACCGGGGAGCTGTTTTTT.

Remarks on this clonotype: A read error may be the cause here, since a much bigger clone is one base away. The genes are TRBV30 and TRBJ2-3, with D possibly matching TRBD2 (6 bases). The CDR3 covers 15 residues. Germline V CDR1 and CDR2: GTSNPN, SVGIG (reference sequence). The CDR3 nucleotides are TGTGCCTGGAGTGCTGGGGGGATGAGCACAGATACGGAGTATTTT. The encoded protein is CAWSAGGMSTDTEYF.

Details on this clonotype: One end of the junction fails to match germline, which may point to a read error. The chain is built from TRBV11-3 and TRBJ2-7; weak D call: TRBD1 (5 bases). Germline V gene sequence: CDR1 SGHNT, CDR2 YENEEA. The CDR3 covers 13 residues. CDR3: CASSVRQSYGQNF. The DNA of the CDR3 is TGTGCCAGCAGCGTGAGACAGTCCTACGGGCAGAACTTC.